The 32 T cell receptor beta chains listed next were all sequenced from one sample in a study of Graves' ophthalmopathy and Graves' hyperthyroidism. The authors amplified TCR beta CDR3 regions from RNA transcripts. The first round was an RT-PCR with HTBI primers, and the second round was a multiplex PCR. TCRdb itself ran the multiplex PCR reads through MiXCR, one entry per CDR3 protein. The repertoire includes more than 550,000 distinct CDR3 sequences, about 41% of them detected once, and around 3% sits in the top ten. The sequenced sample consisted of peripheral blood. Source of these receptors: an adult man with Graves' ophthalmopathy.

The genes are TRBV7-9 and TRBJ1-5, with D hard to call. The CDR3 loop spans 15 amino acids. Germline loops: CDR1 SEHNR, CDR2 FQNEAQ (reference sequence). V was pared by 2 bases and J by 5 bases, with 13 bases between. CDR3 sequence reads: CASSLFRIADQPQHF. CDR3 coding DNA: TGTGCCAGCAGCTTATTCAGAATCGCCGATCAGCCCCAGCATTTT.

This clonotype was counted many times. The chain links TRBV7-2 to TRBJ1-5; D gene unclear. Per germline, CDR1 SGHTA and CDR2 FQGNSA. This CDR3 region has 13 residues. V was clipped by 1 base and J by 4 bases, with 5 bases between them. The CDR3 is CASSLGDNQPQHF. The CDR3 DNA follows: TGTGCCAGCAGCTTAGGGGATAATCAGCCCCAGCATTTT.

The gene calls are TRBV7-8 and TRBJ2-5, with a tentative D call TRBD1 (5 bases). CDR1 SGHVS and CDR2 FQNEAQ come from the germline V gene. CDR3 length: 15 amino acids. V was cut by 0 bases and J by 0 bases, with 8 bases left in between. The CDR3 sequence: CASSLARAYQETQYF. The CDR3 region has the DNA TGTGCCAGCAGCTTAGCCAGGGCGTACCAAGAGACCCAGTACTTC.

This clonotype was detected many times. CDR3 residues: CASSHSGRATGELFF. CDR3 DNA sequence: TGTGCCAGCAGCCACAGCGGGAGGGCCACCGGGGAGCTGTTTTTT. The chain joins TRBV7-9 to TRBJ2-2, with 10 nucleotides matching TRBD2. Germline V gene data show CDR1 as SEHNR and CDR2 as FQNEAQ (reference sequence). The CDR3 has 15 amino acids. J was trimmed by 4 bases and V by 5 bases; bases with no gene match: 4.

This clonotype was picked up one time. The CDR3 DNA reads as TGTGCCAGCAGCTTAGGGACAGGCGTCGGGGAGCTGTTTTTT. It codes for CASSLGTGVGELFF. The chain joins TRBV7-2 to TRBJ2-2, with 7 positions matching TRBD1. V trimming: 1 base; J trimming: 7 bases; junction bases outside the gene matches: 3. Germline V lookup: CDR1 SGHTA, CDR2 FQGNSA. The CDR3 has 14 amino acids. The whole variable domain, remainder taken from reference TRBV7-2 and TRBJ2-2, is GAGVSQSPSNKVTEKGKDVELRCDPISGHTALYWYRQSLGQGLEFLIYFQGNSAPDKSGLPSDRFSAERTGGSVSTLTIQRTQQEDSAVYLCASSLGTGVGELFFGEGSRLTVL.

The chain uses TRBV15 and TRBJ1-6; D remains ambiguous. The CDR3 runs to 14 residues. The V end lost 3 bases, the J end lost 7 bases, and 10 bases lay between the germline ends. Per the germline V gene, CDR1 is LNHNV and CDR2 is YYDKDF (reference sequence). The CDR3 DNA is TGTGCCACCAGCAGCGCCGGGTGGAATTCACCCCTCCACTTT. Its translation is CATSSAGWNSPLHF.

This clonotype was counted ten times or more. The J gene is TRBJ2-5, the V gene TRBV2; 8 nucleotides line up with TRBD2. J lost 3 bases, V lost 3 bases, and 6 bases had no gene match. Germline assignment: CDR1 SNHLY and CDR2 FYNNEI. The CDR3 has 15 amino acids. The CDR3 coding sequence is TGTGCCAGCAGTGATGAGCGGGGGTTGGAAGAGACCCAGTACTTC. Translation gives CASSDERGLEETQYF. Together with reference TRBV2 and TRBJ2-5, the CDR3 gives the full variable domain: EPEVTQTPSHQVTQMGQEVILRCVPISNHLYFYWYRQILGQKVEFLVSFYNNEISEKSEIFDDQFSVERPDGSNFTLKIRSTKLEDSAMYFCASSDERGLEETQYFGPGTRLLVL.

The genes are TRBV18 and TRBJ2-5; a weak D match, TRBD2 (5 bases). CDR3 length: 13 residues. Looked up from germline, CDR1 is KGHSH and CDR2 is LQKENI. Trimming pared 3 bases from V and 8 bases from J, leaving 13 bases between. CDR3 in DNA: TGTGCCAGCTCACCGGCGAGGGATCGCACCCAGTACTTC. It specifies CASSPARDRTQYF.

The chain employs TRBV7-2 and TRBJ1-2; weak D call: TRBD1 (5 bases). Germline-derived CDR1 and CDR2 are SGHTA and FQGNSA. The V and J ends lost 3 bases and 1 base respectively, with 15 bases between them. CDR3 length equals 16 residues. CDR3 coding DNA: TGTGCCAGCAGCTTGACCGGGGCAGGGTTTAACTATGGCTACACCTTC. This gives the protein CASSLTGAGFNYGYTF.

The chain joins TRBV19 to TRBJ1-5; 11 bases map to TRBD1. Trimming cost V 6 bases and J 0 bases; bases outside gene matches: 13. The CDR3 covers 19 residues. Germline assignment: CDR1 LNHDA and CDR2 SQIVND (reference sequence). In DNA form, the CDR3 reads TGTGCCAGTAGCAGTCCCGGGACAGGGGGAATCCATAGCAATCAGCCCCAGCATTTT. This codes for CASSSPGTGGIHSNQPQHF.

The CDR3 DNA follows: TGTGCCAGCAGTTCCCGGGAGGTTGCGACCCAGTACTTC. Translated: CASSSREVATQYF. This chain connects TRBV2 to TRBJ2-5; 7 bases line up with TRBD2. In germline, CDR1 is SNHLY, CDR2 FYNNEI. This CDR3 has 13 residues. V lost 5 bases, J lost 7 bases, and 7 bases stayed unmatched.

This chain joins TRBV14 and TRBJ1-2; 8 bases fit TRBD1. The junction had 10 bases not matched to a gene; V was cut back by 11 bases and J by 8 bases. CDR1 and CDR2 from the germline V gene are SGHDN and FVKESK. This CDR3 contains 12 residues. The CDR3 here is CARDGRDRGYTF. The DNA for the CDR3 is TGTGCCCGCGATGGGCGGGACAGGGGCTACACCTTC.

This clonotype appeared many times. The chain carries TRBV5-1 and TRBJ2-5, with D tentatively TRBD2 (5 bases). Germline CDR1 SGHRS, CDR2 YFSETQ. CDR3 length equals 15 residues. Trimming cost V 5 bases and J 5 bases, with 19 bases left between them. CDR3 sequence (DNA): TGCGCCAGCAGTTCGGAGACGGGGATGGGGGAGACCCAGTACTTC. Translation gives CASSSETGMGETQYF.

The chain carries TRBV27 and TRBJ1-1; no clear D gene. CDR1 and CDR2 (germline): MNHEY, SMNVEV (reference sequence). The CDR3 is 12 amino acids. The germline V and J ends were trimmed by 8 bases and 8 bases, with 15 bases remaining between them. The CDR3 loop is CASLAPRGEAFF. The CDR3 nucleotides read TGTGCCAGCCTCGCCCCGCGTGGGGAAGCTTTCTTT.

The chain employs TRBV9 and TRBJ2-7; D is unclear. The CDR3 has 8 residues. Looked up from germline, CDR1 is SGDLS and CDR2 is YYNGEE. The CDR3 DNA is TGTGCCAGCAGCGTAGAGTCCGTC. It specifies CASSVESV.

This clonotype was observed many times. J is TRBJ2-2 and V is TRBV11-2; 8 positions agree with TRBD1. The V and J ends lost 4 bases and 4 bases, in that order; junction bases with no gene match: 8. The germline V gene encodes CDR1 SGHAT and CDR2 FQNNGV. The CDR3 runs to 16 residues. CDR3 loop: CASSSLGTGRTGELFF. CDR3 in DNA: TGTGCCAGCAGCTCCCTAGGGACAGGACGCACCGGGGAGCTGTTTTTT.

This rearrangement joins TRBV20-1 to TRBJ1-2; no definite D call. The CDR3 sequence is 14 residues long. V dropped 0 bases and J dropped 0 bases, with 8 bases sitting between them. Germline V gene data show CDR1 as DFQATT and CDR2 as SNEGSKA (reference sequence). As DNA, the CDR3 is TGCAGTGCTAGAGATTACAGCCCTAACTATGGCTACACCTTC. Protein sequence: CSARDYSPNYGYTF.

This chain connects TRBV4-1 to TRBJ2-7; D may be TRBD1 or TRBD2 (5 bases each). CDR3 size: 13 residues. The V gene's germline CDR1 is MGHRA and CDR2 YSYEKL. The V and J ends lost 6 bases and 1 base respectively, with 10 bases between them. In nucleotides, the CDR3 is TGCGCCAGCAGTGTGGGGGAATCCTACGAGCAGTACTTC. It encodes CASSVGESYEQYF.

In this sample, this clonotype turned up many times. The CDR3 coding sequence is TGTGCCAGCAGCAAGGACAGTTTAGTAGCCCTCCACTTT. Residues: CASSKDSLVALHF. This chain links TRBV12-3 or TRBV12-4 with TRBJ1-6; TRBD1 is a possible D gene (6 bases). This CDR3 is built from 13 residues. Trimming stripped 6 bases from V and 14 bases from J, with 17 bases between.

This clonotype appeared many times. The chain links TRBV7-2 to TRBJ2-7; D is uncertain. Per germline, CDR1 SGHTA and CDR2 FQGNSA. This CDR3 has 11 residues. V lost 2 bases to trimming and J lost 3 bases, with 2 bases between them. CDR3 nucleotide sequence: TGTGCCAGCAGCTTAAACTACGAGCAGTACTTC. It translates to CASSLNYEQYF. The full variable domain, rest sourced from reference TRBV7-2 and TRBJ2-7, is GAGVSQSPSNKVTEKGKDVELRCDPISGHTALYWYRQSLGQGLEFLIYFQGNSAPDKSGLPSDRFSAERTGGSVSTLTIQRTQQEDSAVYLCASSLNYEQYFGPGTRLTVT.

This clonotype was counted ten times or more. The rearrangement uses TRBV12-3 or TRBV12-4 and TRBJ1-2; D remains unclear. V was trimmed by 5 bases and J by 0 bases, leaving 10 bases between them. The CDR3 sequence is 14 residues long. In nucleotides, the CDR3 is TGTGCCAGCAGTCGGACTCCTACTAACTATGGCTACACCTTC. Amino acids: CASSRTPTNYGYTF.

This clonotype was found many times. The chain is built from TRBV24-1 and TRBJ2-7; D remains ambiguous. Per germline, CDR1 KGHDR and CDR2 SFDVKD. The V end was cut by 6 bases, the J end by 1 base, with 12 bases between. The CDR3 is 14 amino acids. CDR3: CATSSPGGSYEQYF. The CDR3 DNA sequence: TGTGCCACCAGTTCTCCCGGCGGTTCCTACGAGCAGTACTTC.

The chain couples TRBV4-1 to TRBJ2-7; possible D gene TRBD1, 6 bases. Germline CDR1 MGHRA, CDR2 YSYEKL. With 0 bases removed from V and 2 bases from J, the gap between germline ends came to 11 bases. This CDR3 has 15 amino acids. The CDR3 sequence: CASSQDPRQAYEQYF. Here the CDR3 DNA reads TGCGCCAGCAGCCAAGATCCCAGACAGGCCTACGAGCAGTACTTC.

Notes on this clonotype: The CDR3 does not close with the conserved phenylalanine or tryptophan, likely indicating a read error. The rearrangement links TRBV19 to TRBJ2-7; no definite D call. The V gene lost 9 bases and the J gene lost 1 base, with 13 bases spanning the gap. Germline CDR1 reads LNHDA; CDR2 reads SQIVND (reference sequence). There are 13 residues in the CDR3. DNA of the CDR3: TGTGCCAGCAGTTACGACCCTTCCTACGAGCAGTACCTC. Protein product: CASSYDPSYEQYL.

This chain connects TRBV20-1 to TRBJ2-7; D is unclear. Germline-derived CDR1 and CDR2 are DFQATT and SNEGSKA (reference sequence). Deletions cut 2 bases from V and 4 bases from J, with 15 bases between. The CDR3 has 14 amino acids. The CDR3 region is CSARPDKGNYEQYF. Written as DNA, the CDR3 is TGCAGTGCTAGACCAGACAAGGGAAATTACGAGCAGTACTTC.

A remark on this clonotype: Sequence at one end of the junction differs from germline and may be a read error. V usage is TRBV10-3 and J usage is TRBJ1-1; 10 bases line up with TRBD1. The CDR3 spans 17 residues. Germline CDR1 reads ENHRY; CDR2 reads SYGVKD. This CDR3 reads CASSAWGDRGLNTEAFF. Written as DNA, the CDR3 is TGTGCCAGCAGTGCTTGGGGGGACAGGGGCCTGAACACTGAAGCTTTCTTT.

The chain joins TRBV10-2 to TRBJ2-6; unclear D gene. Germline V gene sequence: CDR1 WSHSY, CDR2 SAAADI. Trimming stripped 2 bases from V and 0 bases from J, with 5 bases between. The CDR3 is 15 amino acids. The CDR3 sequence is CASSEGISGANVLTF. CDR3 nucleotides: TGCGCCAGCAGTGAGGGAATCTCTGGGGCCAACGTCCTGACTTTC.

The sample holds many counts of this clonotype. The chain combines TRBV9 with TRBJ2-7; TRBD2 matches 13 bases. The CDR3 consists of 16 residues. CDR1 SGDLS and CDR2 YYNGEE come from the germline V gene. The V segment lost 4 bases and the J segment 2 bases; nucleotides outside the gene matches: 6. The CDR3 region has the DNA TGTGCCAGCAGCCTGGGGACTAGCGGGACAACCTACGAGCAGTACTTC. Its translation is CASSLGTSGTTYEQYF. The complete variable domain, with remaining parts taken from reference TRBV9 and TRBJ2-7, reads DSGVTQTPKHLITATGQRVTLRCSPRSGDLSVYWYQQSLDQGLQFLIQYYNGEERAKGNILERFSAQQFPDLHSELNLSSLELGDSALYFCASSLGTSGTTYEQYFGPGTRLTVT.

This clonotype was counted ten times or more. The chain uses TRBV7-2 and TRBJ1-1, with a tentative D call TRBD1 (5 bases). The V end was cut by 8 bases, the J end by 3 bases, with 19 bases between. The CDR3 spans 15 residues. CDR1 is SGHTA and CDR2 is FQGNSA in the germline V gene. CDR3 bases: TGTGCCAGCGCCGGGGGAGGAGTGGGTTACACTGAAGCTTTCTTT. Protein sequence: CASAGGGVGYTEAFF. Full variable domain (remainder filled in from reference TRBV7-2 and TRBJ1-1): GAGVSQSPSNKVTEKGKDVELRCDPISGHTALYWYRQSLGQGLEFLIYFQGNSAPDKSGLPSDRFSAERTGGSVSTLTIQRTQQEDSAVYLCASAGGGVGYTEAFFGQGTRLTVV.

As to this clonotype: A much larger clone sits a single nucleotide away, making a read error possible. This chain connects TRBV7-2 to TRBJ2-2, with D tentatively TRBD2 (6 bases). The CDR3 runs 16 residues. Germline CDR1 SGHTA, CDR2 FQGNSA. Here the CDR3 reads CASTFFSAANTGGLFF. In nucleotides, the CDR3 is TGTGCCAGCACCTTCTTTAGCGCTGCGAACACCGGGGGGCTGTTTTTT.

The CDR3 protein is CASSSPPGTGSFGELFF. CDR3 nucleotide sequence: TGTGCCAGCAGTTCCCCACCCGGGACAGGGTCGTTCGGGGAGCTGTTTTTT. The rearrangement uses TRBV6-4 and TRBJ2-2, with 9 positions matching TRBD1. J lost 7 bases, V lost 5 bases, and 14 bases had no gene match. The germline CDR1 and CDR2 sequences are MRHNA and SNTAGT. The CDR3 runs 17 residues.

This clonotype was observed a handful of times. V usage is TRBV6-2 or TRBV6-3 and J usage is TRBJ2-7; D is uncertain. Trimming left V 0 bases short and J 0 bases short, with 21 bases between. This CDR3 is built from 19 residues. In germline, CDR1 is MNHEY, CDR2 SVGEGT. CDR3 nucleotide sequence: TGTGCCAGCAGTTACTCGTTGCTTGCGACGCAGCGAAGCTCCTACGAGCAGTACTTC. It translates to CASSYSLLATQRSSYEQYF.